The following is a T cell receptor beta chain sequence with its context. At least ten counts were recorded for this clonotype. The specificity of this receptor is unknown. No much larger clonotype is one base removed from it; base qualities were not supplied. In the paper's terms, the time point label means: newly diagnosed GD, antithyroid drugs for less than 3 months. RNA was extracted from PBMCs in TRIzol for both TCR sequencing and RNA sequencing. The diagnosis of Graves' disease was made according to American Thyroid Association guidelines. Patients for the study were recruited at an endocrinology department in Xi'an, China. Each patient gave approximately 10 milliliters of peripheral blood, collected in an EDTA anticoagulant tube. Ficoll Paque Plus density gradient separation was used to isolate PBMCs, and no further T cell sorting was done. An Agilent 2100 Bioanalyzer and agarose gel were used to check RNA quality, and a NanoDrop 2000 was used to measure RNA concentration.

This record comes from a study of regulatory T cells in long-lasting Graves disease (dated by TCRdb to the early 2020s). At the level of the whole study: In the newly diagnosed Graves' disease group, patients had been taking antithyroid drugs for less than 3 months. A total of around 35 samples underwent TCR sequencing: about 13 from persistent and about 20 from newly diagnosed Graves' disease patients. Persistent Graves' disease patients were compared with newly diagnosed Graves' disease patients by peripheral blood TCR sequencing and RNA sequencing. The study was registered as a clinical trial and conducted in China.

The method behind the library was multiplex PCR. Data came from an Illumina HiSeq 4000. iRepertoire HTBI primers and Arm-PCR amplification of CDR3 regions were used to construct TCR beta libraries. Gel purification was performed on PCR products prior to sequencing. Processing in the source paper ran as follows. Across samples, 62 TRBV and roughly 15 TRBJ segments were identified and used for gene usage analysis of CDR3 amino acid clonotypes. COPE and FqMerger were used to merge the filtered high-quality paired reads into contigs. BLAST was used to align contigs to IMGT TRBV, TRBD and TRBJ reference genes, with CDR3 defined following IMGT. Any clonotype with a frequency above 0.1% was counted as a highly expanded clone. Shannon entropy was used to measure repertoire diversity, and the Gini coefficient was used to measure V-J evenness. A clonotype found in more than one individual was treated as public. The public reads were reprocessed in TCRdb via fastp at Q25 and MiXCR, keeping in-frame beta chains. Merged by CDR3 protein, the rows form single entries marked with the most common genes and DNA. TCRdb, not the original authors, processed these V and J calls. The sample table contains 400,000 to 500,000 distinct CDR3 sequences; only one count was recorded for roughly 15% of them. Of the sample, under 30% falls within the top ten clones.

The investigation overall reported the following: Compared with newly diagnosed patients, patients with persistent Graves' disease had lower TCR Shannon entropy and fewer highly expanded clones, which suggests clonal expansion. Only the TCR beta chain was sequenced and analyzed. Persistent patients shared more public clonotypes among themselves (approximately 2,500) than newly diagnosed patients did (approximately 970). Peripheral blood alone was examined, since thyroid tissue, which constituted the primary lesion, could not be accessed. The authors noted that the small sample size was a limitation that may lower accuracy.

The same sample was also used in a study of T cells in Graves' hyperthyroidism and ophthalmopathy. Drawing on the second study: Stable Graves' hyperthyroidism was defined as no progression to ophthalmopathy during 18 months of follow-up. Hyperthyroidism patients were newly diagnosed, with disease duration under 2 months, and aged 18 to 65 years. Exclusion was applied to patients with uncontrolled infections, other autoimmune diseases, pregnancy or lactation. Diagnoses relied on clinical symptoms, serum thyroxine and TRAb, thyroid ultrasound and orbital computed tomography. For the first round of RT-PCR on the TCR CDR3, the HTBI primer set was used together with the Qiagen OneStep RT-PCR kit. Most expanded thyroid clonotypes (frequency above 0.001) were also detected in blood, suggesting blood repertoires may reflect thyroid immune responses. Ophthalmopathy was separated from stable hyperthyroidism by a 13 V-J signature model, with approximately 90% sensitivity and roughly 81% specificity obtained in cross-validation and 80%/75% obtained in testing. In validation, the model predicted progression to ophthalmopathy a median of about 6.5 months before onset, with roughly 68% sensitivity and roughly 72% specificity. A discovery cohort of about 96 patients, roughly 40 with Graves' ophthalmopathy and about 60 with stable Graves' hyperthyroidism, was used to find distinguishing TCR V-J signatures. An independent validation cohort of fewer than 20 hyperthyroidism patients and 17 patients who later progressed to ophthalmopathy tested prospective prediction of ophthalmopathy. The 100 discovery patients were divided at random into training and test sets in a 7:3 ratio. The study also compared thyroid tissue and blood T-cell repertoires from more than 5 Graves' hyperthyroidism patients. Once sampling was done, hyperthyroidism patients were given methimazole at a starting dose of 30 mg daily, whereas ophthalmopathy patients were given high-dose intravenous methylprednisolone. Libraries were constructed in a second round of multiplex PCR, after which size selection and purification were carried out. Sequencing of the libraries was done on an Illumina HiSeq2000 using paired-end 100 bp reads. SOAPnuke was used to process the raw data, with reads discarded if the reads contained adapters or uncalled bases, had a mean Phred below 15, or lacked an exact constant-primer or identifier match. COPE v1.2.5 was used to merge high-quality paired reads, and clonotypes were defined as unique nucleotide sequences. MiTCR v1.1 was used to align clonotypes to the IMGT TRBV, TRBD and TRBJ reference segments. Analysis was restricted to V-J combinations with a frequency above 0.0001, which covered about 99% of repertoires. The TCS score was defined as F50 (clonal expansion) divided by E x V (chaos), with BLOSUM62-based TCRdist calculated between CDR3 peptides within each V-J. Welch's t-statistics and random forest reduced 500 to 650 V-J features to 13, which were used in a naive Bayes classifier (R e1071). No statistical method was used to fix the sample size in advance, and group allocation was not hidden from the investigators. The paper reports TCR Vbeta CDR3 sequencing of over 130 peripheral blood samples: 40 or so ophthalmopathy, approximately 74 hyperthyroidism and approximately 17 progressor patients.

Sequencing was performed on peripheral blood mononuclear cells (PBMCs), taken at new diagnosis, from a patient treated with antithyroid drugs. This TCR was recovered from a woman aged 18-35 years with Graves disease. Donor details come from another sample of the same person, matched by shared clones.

In nucleotides, the sequence is TGCAGTGCCGAGTGGGTAGGAGAGCAGTACTTC. Its amino acids are CSAEWVGEQYF. The chain employs TRBV20-1 and TRBJ2-7; no D segment can be confidently identified. According to the germline V gene (reference sequence), CDR1 reads DFQATT and CDR2 reads SNEGSKA. The trim is 6 bases for V and 7 bases for J, with a gap of 13 bases between the germline ends. The CDR3, cysteine through phenylalanine, is 11 amino acids long. The read is trimmed to its CDR3 DNA, 33 bases read in frame from base 1.